A selection of T cell receptor beta chains follows, all from one sample in a study of blood T cells in healthy people across ages. One entry per CDR3 protein, called by TCRdb with MiXCR from the 5' RACE reads. This table has more than 1 million distinct CDR3 sequences, 35% to 55% appearing once. Sequencing was carried out using blood. Source of these receptors: a woman aged 55 to 70 in good health. Each CDR3 is given with its conserved first and last residue. Each record gives: J gene, D gene, clone size, V gene, CDR3 protein, CDR3 DNA. The D gene is left open where the match is weak. The size of a clone is reported for some rows only, either as once, few or many, or as a class for expanded clones.

J: TRBJ2-7
D: TRBD1
size: -
V: TRBV6-5
CDR3: CASSYSSRGSSYEQDF
DNA: TGTGCCAGCAGTTACTCGTCCAGGGGGAGCTCCTACGAGCAGGACTTC

J: TRBJ2-5
D: -
size: few
V: TRBV20-1
CDR3: CSATTEETQYF
DNA: TGCAGTGCTACCACGGAGGAGACCCAGTACTTC

J: TRBJ2-3
D: -
size: -
V: TRBV20-1
CDR3: CSARDPAQTTDTQYF
DNA: TGCAGTGCTAGAGATCCGGCCCAGACCACAGATACGCAGTATTTT

J: TRBJ2-1
D: -
size: -
V: TRBV9
CDR3: CACTARGNPDNEQFF
DNA: TGTGCCTGCACCGCCCGGGGGAACCCCGACAATGAGCAGTTCTTC

J: TRBJ1-1
D: TRBD1
size: few
V: TRBV7-9
CDR3: CASSEDRVSTEAFF
DNA: TGTGCCAGCAGCGAGGACAGGGTCAGCACTGAAGCTTTCTTT

J: TRBJ2-3
D: -
size: -
V: TRBV6-5
CDR3: CASSPSPTRGQYF
DNA: TGTGCCAGCAGTCCAAGTCCCACCCGAGGGCAGTATTTT

J: TRBJ2-7
D: TRBD2
size: -
V: TRBV6-6
CDR3: CASSYAGGPSEQYF
DNA: TGTGCCAGCAGTTACGCGGGAGGGCCTTCCGAGCAGTACTTC

J: TRBJ1-1
D: -
size: few
V: TRBV29-1
CDR3: CSVVLMNTEAFF
DNA: TGCAGCGTTGTATTGATGAACACTGAAGCTTTCTTT

J: TRBJ1-6
D: TRBD1
size: -
V: TRBV5-1
CDR3: CASRRDGQGLNSPLHF
DNA: TGCGCCAGCAGGAGGGATGGACAGGGGTTGAATTCACCCCTCCACTTT

J: TRBJ2-5
D: -
size: few
V: TRBV5-1
CDR3: CASSSQIRAETQYF
DNA: TGCGCCAGCAGCTCCCAAATACGAGCGGAGACCCAGTACTTC

J: TRBJ1-4
D: TRBD1
size: -
V: TRBV29-1
CDR3: CSVGDSRNGKLFF
DNA: TGCAGCGTTGGGGACAGCCGTAATGGAAAACTGTTTTTT

J: TRBJ2-7
D: TRBD1
size: -
V: TRBV4-1
CDR3: CASSQGWIGTGSSYEQYF
DNA: TGCGCCAGCAGCCAAGGATGGATAGGGACAGGGAGCTCCTACGAGCAGTACTTC

J: TRBJ2-3
D: -
size: few
V: TRBV29-1
CDR3: CSVTPGTDTQYF
DNA: TGCAGCGTTACCCCGGGAACAGATACGCAGTATTTT

J: TRBJ2-1
D: -
size: -
V: TRBV2
CDR3: CASIGRLGAGQFF
DNA: TGTGCCAGCATTGGGCGACTTGGGGCGGGGCAGTTCTTC

J: TRBJ2-5
D: TRBD1
size: few
V: TRBV7-2
CDR3: CASSRDRGYNEQYF
DNA: TGTGCCAGCAGTCGGGACAGGGGTTACAATGAGCAGTACTTC

J: TRBJ2-3
D: -
size: -
V: TRBV7-6
CDR3: CASSLAPLSTDTQYF
DNA: TGTGCCAGCAGCTTAGCGCCCCTGAGCACAGATACGCAGTATTTT

J: TRBJ2-7
D: -
size: few
V: TRBV4-2
CDR3: CASSQGSGVSYEQYF
DNA: TGTGCCAGCAGCCAAGGTAGCGGTGTTTCCTACGAGCAGTACTTC

J: TRBJ2-1
D: TRBD2
size: -
V: TRBV27
CDR3: CASSLREGNEQFF
DNA: TGTGCCAGCAGTTTACGGGAGGGGAATGAGCAGTTCTTC

J: TRBJ2-3
D: TRBD2
size: -
V: TRBV3-1
CDR3: CASSQIAGADTQYF
DNA: TGTGCCAGCAGCCAAATAGCGGGAGCGGATACGCAGTATTTT

J: TRBJ2-7
D: -
size: few
V: TRBV2
CDR3: CASSWLSSYEQYF
DNA: TGTGCCAGCAGTTGGCTGAGCTCCTACGAGCAGTACTTC

J: TRBJ1-4
D: TRBD1
size: -
V: TRBV9
CDR3: CASSAGQRENEKLFF
DNA: TGTGCCAGCAGCGCGGGACAGAGAGAGAATGAAAAACTGTTTTTT